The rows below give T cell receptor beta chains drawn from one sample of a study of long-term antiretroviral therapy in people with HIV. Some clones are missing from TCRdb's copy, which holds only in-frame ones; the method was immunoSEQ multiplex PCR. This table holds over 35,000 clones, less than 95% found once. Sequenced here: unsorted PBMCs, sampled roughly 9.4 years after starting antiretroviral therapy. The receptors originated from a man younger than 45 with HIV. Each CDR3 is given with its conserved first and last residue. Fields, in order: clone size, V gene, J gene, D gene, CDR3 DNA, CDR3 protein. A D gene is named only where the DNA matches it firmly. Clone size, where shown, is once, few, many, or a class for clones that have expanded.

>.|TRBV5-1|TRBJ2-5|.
TGCGCCAGCAGCCCCGGGACAAATGAAGAGACCCAGTACTTC
CASSPGTNEETQYF
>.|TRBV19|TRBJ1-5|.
TGTGCCAGTAGTATGGAGAGCGGGACTGTTAGCAATCAGCCCCAGCATTTT
CASSMESGTVSNQPQHF
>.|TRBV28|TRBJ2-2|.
TGTGCCAGCAGTTTCCGGGGGACCGGGGAGCTGTTTTTT
CASSFRGTGELFF
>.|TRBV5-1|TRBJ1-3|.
TGCGCCAGCAAGGAGATAGCTGGAAACACCATATATTTT
CASKEIAGNTIYF
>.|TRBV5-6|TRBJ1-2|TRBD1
TGTGCCAGCAGCTCGGTCGGGACAGCCCGGGGTGGCTACACCTTC
CASSSVGTARGGYTF
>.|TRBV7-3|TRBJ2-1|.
TGTGCCAGCAGCCAGGGCCCCACGGTGCATGAGCAGTTCTTC
CASSQGPTVHEQFF
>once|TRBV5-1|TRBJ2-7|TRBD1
TGCGCCAGCAGCTTGGAGGGGACAGGGGGCGAACGGGCGCAGTACTTC
CASSLEGTGGERAQYF
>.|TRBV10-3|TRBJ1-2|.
TGTGCCATCAGTGATGATAACGATCCCTATGGCTACACCTTC
CAISDDNDPYGYTF
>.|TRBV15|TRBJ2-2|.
TGTGCCACCAGCAGAGATGAGGCGATCGGGGAGCTGTTTTTT
CATSRDEAIGELFF
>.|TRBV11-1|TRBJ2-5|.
TGTGCCAGCAGCTTAGTAGTAGGGGCGGAGGAGACCCAGTACTTC
CASSLVVGAEETQYF
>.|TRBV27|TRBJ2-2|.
TGTGCCAGCGAGGCAGGGGCGAACACCGGGGAGCTGTTTTTT
CASEAGANTGELFF
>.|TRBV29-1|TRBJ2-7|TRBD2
TGCAGCGTTAGAGGACTAGCGGGGATCTACGAGCAGTACTTC
CSVRGLAGIYEQYF
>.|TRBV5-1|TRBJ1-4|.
TGCGCCAGCAGTGCGGGACCGAGTGAAAAACTGTTTTTT
CASSAGPSEKLFF
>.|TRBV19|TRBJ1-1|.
TGTGCCAGTAGTATAGTAACAGGGACTGAAGCTTTCTTT
CASSIVTGTEAFF
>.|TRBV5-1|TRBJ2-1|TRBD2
TGCGCCAGTCGGGTACTAGCGGGGTACAATGAGCAGTTCTTC
CASRVLAGYNEQFF
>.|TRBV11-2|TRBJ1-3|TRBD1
TGTGCCAGCAGCTACTTCTTACCGGGACAGGGTTACTCTGGAAACACCATATATTTT
CASSYFLPGQGYSGNTIYF
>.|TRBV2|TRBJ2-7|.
TGTGCCAGCACCGCCAAGCTGGGGGAGCAGTACTTC
CASTAKLGEQYF
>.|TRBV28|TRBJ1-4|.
TGTGCCAGCAGGATCAGAGGGGGAGGTGAAAAACTGTTTTTT
CASRIRGGGEKLFF
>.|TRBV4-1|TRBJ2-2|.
TGCGCCAGCAGCCAAAACACCGGGGAGCTGTTTTTT
CASSQNTGELFF
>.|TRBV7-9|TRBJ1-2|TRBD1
TGTGCCAGCAGCTGGCTGGCGCGACAGGGGATCTATGGCTACACCTTC
CASSWLARQGIYGYTF
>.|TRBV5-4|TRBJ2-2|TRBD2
TGTGCCAGCAGCCCCCGGGCTAGCGGGGGGGCTGACGGGGAGCTGTTTTTT
CASSPRASGGADGELFF
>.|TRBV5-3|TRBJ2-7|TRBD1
TGTGCCAGAAGCTTGCGGACAGGGGGCGAGCAGTACTTC
CARSLRTGGEQYF